This T cell receptor beta chain was sequenced during a study of blood T cell repertoires in COVID-19. At the level of the study: Specimens from acute and convalescent COVID-19 originated in the United States, Italy and Spain. T cells, B-cell-depleted T cells, or PBMCs supplied cDNA or gDNA.

In the authors' methods: How many nucleated cells were present was estimated from reference gene primer amplification. The table came from immunoSEQ multiplex PCR; TCRdb's copy has only in-frame clones and leaves some out. The DNA gave D and trimming, while V, J and clone size come from that table. The table lists about 160,000 clones, over 75% of them singletons. The source of this sequence is a man aged 60-69 years with active or convalescent COVID-19. Sequencing input: peripheral blood.

CDR3 amino acids: CSASVTEGANSGQPQHF. The CDR3 region has the DNA TGCAGTGCTAGTGTAACGGAGGGTGCGAATTCGGGTCAGCCCCAGCATTTT. The rearrangement joins TRBV20-1 to TRBJ1-5; no firm D call. Trimming stripped 3 bases from V and 6 bases from J, with 24 bases between. This CDR3 has 17 residues. Germline assignment: CDR1 DFQATT and CDR2 SNEGSKA (reference sequence).